Following are 17 T cell receptor beta chains from one sample sequenced in a study of blood T cell repertoires in COVID-19. The method was immunoSEQ multiplex PCR; TCRdb's version includes in-frame clones alone and lacks a portion of them. This table holds under 300,000 clones, over 80% found once. Material for sequencing was peripheral blood. The receptors were sampled from a man aged 55 to 70 who had recovered from COVID-19.

The chain couples TRBV30 to TRBJ1-5; D uncertain. The germline V and J ends were trimmed by 1 base and 1 base, with 8 bases remaining between them. The CDR3 has 14 residues. Germline CDR1 is GTSNPN and CDR2 is SVGIG (reference sequence). The CDR3 here is CAWSGWASNQPQHF. The CDR3 nucleotides read TGTGCCTGGAGTGGTTGGGCGAGCAATCAGCCCCAGCATTTT.

The rearrangement joins TRBV11-2 to TRBJ1-1; D uncertain. V shed 7 bases and J shed 8 bases, with 17 bases lying between them. The CDR3 is made up of 13 amino acids. Per germline, CDR1 SGHAT and CDR2 FQNNGV. The CDR3 bases are TGTGCCAGCACCCTCCTTCGGGGTACCGAAGCTTTCTTT. This codes for CASTLLRGTEAFF. Supplemented by reference TRBV11-2 and TRBJ1-1, the full variable domain reads EAGVAQSPRYKIIEKRQSVAFWCNPISGHATLYWYQQILGQGPKLLIQFQNNGVVDDSQLPKDRFSAERLKGVDSTLKIQPAKLEDSAVYLCASTLLRGTEAFFGQGTRLTVV.

The V gene is TRBV14, the J gene TRBJ2-3; perhaps TRBD1 as D (6 bases). Germline V gene sequence: CDR1 SGHDN, CDR2 FVKESK. V lost 4 bases to trimming and J lost 2 bases, with 19 bases between them. The CDR3 spans 17 residues. CDR3 sequence reads: CASSPPRGWTNTDTQYF. CDR3 bases: TGTGCCAGCAGCCCCCCGAGGGGGTGGACCAACACAGATACGCAGTATTTT. Together with reference TRBV14 and TRBJ2-3, the CDR3 gives the full variable domain: EAGVTQFPSHSVIEKGQTVTLRCDPISGHDNLYWYRRVMGKEIKFLLHFVKESKQDESGMPNNRFLAERTGGTYSTLKVQPAELEDSGVYFCASSPPRGWTNTDTQYFGPGTRLTVL.

The DNA of the CDR3 is TGTGCCAGCAGCCCCTCCGGGACTAGCTCCAATGAGCAGTTCTTC. This translates into CASSPSGTSSNEQFF. The chain combines TRBV9 with TRBJ2-1; TRBD2 aligns across 9 bases. CDR1 and CDR2 from the germline V gene are SGDLS and YYNGEE. The CDR3 has 15 amino acids. V shed 4 bases, J shed 6 bases, and the junction held 8 bases outside the gene matches.

The chain joins TRBV12-3 or TRBV12-4 to TRBJ1-1; no definite D call. Trimming cost V 3 bases and J 8 bases, with 13 bases left between them. CDR3 length equals 13 residues. The chain's CDR3 is CASSFEVRREAFF. CDR3 DNA sequence: TGTGCCAGCAGTTTTGAGGTTCGAAGAGAAGCTTTCTTT.

This chain connects TRBV7-2 to TRBJ2-1; 9 bases line up with TRBD2. The CDR3 extends over 15 amino acids. Trimming at V came to 4 bases and at J to 0 bases, leaving 1 base not matched to a gene. The germline V gene has CDR1 SGHTA and CDR2 FQGNSA. This CDR3 is CASSSSGDSYNEQFF. The CDR3 region has the DNA TGTGCCAGCAGCTCTAGCGGGGACTCCTACAATGAGCAGTTCTTC. Variable domain in full (rest from reference TRBV7-2 and TRBJ2-1): GAGVSQSPSNKVTEKGKDVELRCDPISGHTALYWYRQSLGQGLEFLIYFQGNSAPDKSGLPSDRFSAERTGGSVSTLTIQRTQQEDSAVYLCASSSSGDSYNEQFFGPGTRLTVL.

Only a few counts were recorded for this clone. The chain recombines TRBV19 with TRBJ1-5; perhaps TRBD1 as D (5 bases). The CDR3 is 13 amino acids. Trimming shortened V by 5 bases and J by 4 bases, and 9 bases separated the two germline ends. Looked up from germline, CDR1 is LNHDA and CDR2 is SQIVND (reference sequence). Here the CDR3 DNA reads TGTGCCAGTAGTTACAGGCTAAATCAGCCCCAGCATTTT. Protein sequence: CASSYRLNQPQHF.

This chain links TRBV13 with TRBJ2-1; D may be TRBD1 (5 bases). There are 15 residues in the CDR3. V dropped 5 bases and J dropped 0 bases, with 11 bases sitting between them. Germline-derived CDR1 and CDR2 are PRHDT and FYEKMQ (reference sequence). The CDR3 spells CASSRTGSSYNEQFF. CDR3 bases: TGTGCCAGCAGCAGAACAGGTAGCTCCTACAATGAGCAGTTCTTC. The full variable domain, rest sourced from reference TRBV13 and TRBJ2-1, is AAGVIQSPRHLIKEKRETATLKCYPIPRHDTVYWYQQGPGQDPQFLISFYEKMQSDKGSIPDRFSAQQFSDYHSELNMSSLELGDSALYFCASSRTGSSYNEQFFGPGTRLTVL.

This chain uses TRBV23-1 with TRBJ2-7, with a possible D match to TRBD1 (5 bases). TRBV23-1 qualifies as an ORF whose function is uncertain. This CDR3 has 18 residues. Between the trimmed V and J ends, which lost 4 bases and 2 bases, there was a span of 24 bases. As DNA, the CDR3 is TGCGCCAGCAGTCTAATAAGTGGACATCAGGATAAAACCTACGAGCAGTACTTC. This codes for CASSLISGHQDKTYEQYF.

The J gene is TRBJ2-5, the V gene TRBV7-6; D gene unclear. Trimming removed 2 bases from V and 2 bases from J, with 12 bases in between. This CDR3 is built from 15 residues. Germline lookup yields CDR1 SGHVS and CDR2 FNYEAQ. CDR3 DNA: TGTGCCAGCAGCTTATCACGAGGAGTTCAAGAGACCCAGTACTTC. Its protein is CASSLSRGVQETQYF.

V and J are TRBV30 and TRBJ2-7; D unclear. The V and J ends lost 0 bases and 1 base respectively, with 13 bases between them. The germline V gene encodes CDR1 GTSNPN and CDR2 SVGIG (reference sequence). The CDR3 loop spans 15 amino acids. CDR3 DNA: TGTGCCTGGAGTGTTGGCGACACCGAATCCTACGAGCAGTACTTC. Translating it yields CAWSVGDTESYEQYF.

Only one count was recorded for this clone. The CDR3 region is CASRGATEAFF. CDR3 DNA: TGTGCCAGCAGGGGGGCGACTGAAGCTTTCTTT. V and J are TRBV3-1 (or the pseudogene TRBV3-2) and TRBJ1-1; the D gene is possibly TRBD1 (6 bases). This CDR3 is built from 11 residues. The germline V and J ends were trimmed by 6 bases and 5 bases, with 7 bases remaining between them. The germline V gene has CDR1 LGHDT and CDR2 YNNKEL (reference sequence).

The chain has TRBV6-6 and TRBJ1-4, with a tentative D call TRBD1 (6 bases). The CDR3 is 13 amino acids. Germline lookup yields CDR1 MNHNY and CDR2 SVGAGI (reference sequence). Trimming took 7 bases from V and 8 from J, leaving 14 bases between them. The CDR3: CASTPGVWEKLFF. In DNA, the CDR3 is TGTGCCAGCACCCCAGGGGTTTGGGAAAAACTGTTTTTT.

This chain connects TRBV18 to TRBJ2-1, with TRBD1 matching over 7 bases. CDR3 length equals 14 residues. Germline CDR1 KGHSH, CDR2 LQKENI. V dropped 5 bases and J dropped 6; count of bases not matched to a gene: 7. This CDR3 reads CASSTPGTANEQFF. In DNA form, the CDR3 reads TGTGCCAGCTCAACTCCTGGGACAGCCAATGAGCAGTTCTTC.

This clone was counted once. The chain has TRBV5-1 and TRBJ2-7; D gene ambiguous. This CDR3 is built from 12 residues. The V gene's germline CDR1 is SGHRS and CDR2 YFSETQ. V lost 0 bases, J lost 4 bases, and 5 bases lay in between. The CDR3 sequence: CASSLDFYEQYF. The CDR3, as DNA: TGCGCCAGCAGCTTGGACTTTTACGAGCAGTACTTC.

The table lists this clone with a few counts. The DNA of the CDR3 is TGTGCCACCAGCAGAGGGGAGGGACGCCCCGGGGGCTATGGCTACACCTTC. Its protein is CATSRGEGRPGGYGYTF. This chain links TRBV15 with TRBJ1-2; weak D call: TRBD1 (5 bases). V dropped 1 base and J dropped 4 bases, with 19 bases sitting between them. The CDR3 is 17 amino acids. CDR1 is LNHNV, CDR2 YYDKDF, per germline (reference sequence).

The rearrangement uses TRBV24-1 and TRBJ1-2; 7 nucleotides match TRBD1. The CDR3 is 14 amino acids. Germline values: CDR1 KGHDR, CDR2 SFDVKD. V lost 4 bases to trimming and J lost 5 bases; unmatched junction nucleotides: 6. CDR3 sequence: CATSDPGQRYGYTF. CDR3 in DNA: TGTGCCACCAGTGACCCGGGACAGCGGTATGGCTACACCTTC.